The 5 T cell receptor beta chains presented below share a single source sample, sequenced in a study of T cell responses to AZD1222 COVID-19 vaccine. TCRdb keeps only in-frame clones here, not all; method: immunoSEQ multiplex PCR. The sample has 150,000 to 200,000 clones; 80% to 95% are singletons. The material was peripheral blood, obtained 28 days after the second AZD1222 dose. The source is an adult who received the AZD1222 COVID-19 vaccine.

The chain links TRBV21-1 to TRBJ1-5; TRBD1, the table's D call, lacks a check against the DNA. TRBV21-1 is a pseudogene locus. This CDR3 has 13 amino acids. The CDR3 protein is CAKRKGAYQPQHF. CDR3 DNA: TGTGCCAAACGGAAGGGGGCCTATCAGCCCCAGCATTTT.

The chain joins TRBV28 to TRBJ2-2, with D unclear. The CDR3 covers 12 residues. Trimming took 5 bases from V and 6 from J, leaving 7 bases between them. CDR1 and CDR2 from the germline V gene are MDHEN and SYDVKM. The CDR3 here is CASSQLAGELFF. CDR3 nucleotide sequence: TGTGCCAGCAGTCAGCTAGCCGGGGAGCTGTTTTTT.

The chain uses TRBV30 and TRBJ1-2; 8 nucleotides line up with TRBD1. Germline values: CDR1 GTSNPN, CDR2 SVGIG (reference sequence). There are 15 residues in the CDR3. The V segment lost 4 bases and the J segment 7 bases; nucleotides outside the gene matches: 14. CDR3 residues: CAWTLLQGGSSGYTF. CDR3 in DNA: TGTGCCTGGACCCTACTACAGGGGGGCTCCTCTGGCTACACCTTC. Full variable domain (missing parts from reference TRBV30 and TRBJ1-2): SQTIHQWPATLVQPVGSPLSLECTVEGTSNPNLYWYRQAAGRGLQLLFYSVGIGQISSEVPQNLSASRPQDRQFILSSKKLLLSDSGFYLCAWTLLQGGSSGYTFGSGTRLTVV.

The V gene is TRBV7-9, the J gene TRBJ1-4, with D unresolved. Trimming took off 4 bases at V and 7 bases at J, with 16 bases between the two ends. The V gene's germline CDR1 is SEHNR and CDR2 FQNEAQ (reference sequence). The CDR3 covers 15 residues. Here the CDR3 reads CASSSVGTPGEKLFF. Here the CDR3 DNA reads TGTGCCAGCAGCTCGGTAGGAACCCCGGGTGAAAAACTGTTTTTT.

The chain recombines TRBV5-4 with TRBJ2-2; 9 positions agree with TRBD1. Germline lookup yields CDR1 SGHNT and CDR2 YYREEE (reference sequence). The CDR3 has 16 residues. The junction had 6 bases not matched to a gene; V was cut back by 0 bases and J by 6 bases. CDR3 nucleotide sequence: TGTGCCAGCAGCTTGGAACAGGGGGCGCGGTCCGGGGAGCTGTTTTTT. Residues: CASSLEQGARSGELFF.